A single T cell receptor beta chain is shown here with its context. The data originate from a study of blood T cell repertoires in COVID-19. Study details: Sites in the United States, Italy and Spain provided acute and convalescent COVID-19 samples. PBMCs, B-cell-depleted T cells, or T cells provided the cDNA or gDNA that made up the material.

Sequencing used immunoSEQ multiplex PCR; TCRdb keeps in-frame clones, though not all of them. The sample has some 320,000 clones; around nine tenths are singletons. There are 14 residues in the CDR3. Trimming cost V 3 bases and J 5 bases; bases outside gene matches: 4. CDR1 is LGHNA and CDR2 is YSLEER in the germline V gene. Participants, roughly 18 to 100 years old, spanned under 30 US areas. The chain carries TRBV4-3 and TRBJ2-1, with 7 nucleotides matching TRBD2. The clonotype originates from a woman aged 25 to 39 who had been exposed to COVID-19. The specimen was PBMCs or T cells enriched from blood (not recorded which). CDR3 region: CASSHTSEDNEQFF. Here the CDR3 DNA reads TGCGCCAGCAGCCATACTAGCGAGGACAATGAGCAGTTCTTC.